The next 20 T cell receptor beta chains were all read from a single sample in a study of response to subunit inactivated influenza vaccine. TCRdb re-called the RT-PCR reads through MiXCR, storing one row per CDR3 protein. The sample consists of about 570,000 distinct CDR3 sequences, about 11% of them appearing once. The same specimen was also included in a second study, on T cells expressing NK-cell markers. That study reports: Scientists made TCR beta cDNA using 5'RACE template switching with UMIs.

Sequencing used PBMCs from blood, obtained on the day of vaccination. The receptors derive from a man over 45 who received an inactivated influenza vaccine.

This clonotype has just a few counts. This chain links TRBV9 with TRBJ2-3; D perhaps matches TRBD2 (6 bases). The CDR3 has 13 residues. V was trimmed by 3 bases and J by 4 bases, leaving 9 bases between them. From germline, CDR1 is SGDLS and CDR2 YYNGEE. This CDR3 reads CASSAGEPDTQYF. The CDR3 region has the DNA TGTGCCAGCAGCGCGGGGGAACCAGATACGCAGTATTTT.

The chain combines TRBV20-1 with TRBJ2-7; D remains ambiguous. V lost 6 bases and J 2 bases, leaving 11 bases between the germline ends. The CDR3 is 12 amino acids. Germline V lookup: CDR1 DFQATT, CDR2 SNEGSKA (reference sequence). The CDR3 DNA reads as TGCAGTGCATTGCCCCCTCCCTACGAGCAGTACTTC. It specifies CSALPPPYEQYF.

This clonotype turned up a few times. CDR3 residues: CASRTGTGIEVNTEAFF. As DNA, the CDR3 is TGCGCCAGCAGAACAGGGACAGGGATAGAGGTGAACACTGAAGCTTTCTTT. V is TRBV5-1 and J is TRBJ1-1; 9 bases fit TRBD1. J gave up 0 bases and V 5 bases, and 11 bases lay outside the gene matches. The germline gives CDR1 SGHRS, CDR2 YFSETQ. The length of the CDR3 is 17 residues.

This clonotype has only a few counts. The rearrangement joins TRBV4-1 to TRBJ1-1; 9 nucleotides agree with TRBD1. The germline V gene has CDR1 MGHRA and CDR2 YSYEKL. The CDR3 covers 15 residues. Germline trimming cut 1 base from V and 5 bases from J; bases unmatched to any gene: 5. As DNA, the CDR3 is TGCGCCAGCAGCCAAGCGTACAGGGGGCGAACTGAAGCTTTCTTT. Its protein is CASSQAYRGRTEAFF.

This clonotype was picked up a small number of times. J is TRBJ2-3 and V is TRBV20-1, with TRBD2 as a possible D gene (5 bases). Germline CDR1 and CDR2: DFQATT and SNEGSKA (reference sequence). This CDR3 is 15 amino acids long. V gave up 3 bases and J gave up 0 bases, with 13 bases separating them. The CDR3 sequence: CSASLAGKSTDTQYF. The CDR3 DNA reads TGCAGTGCTAGCTTGGCCGGGAAGAGCACAGATACGCAGTATTTT.

This clonotype was found a few times. This sequence joins TRBV18 and TRBJ2-2; D gene ambiguous. The V and J ends lost 2 bases and 5 bases respectively, with 12 bases between them. Germline V gives CDR1 KGHSH, CDR2 LQKENI. The CDR3 is made up of 15 amino acids. CDR3 in DNA: TGTGCCAGCTCACCAACCTCAGGCAGAACCGGGGAGCTGTTTTTT. It codes for CASSPTSGRTGELFF.

The chain joins TRBV12-3 or TRBV12-4 to TRBJ2-7, with a possible D match to TRBD2 (6 bases). V lost 3 bases, J lost 7 bases, and 22 bases lay in between. This CDR3 is 16 amino acids long. The CDR3 coding sequence is TGTGCCAGCAGTTTCCACCGGGGACTTCGTACGGTTGAGCAGTACTTC. This translates into CASSFHRGLRTVEQYF.

The chain employs TRBV13 and TRBJ1-1; the D is unclear. The CDR3 runs 14 residues. CDR1 PRHDT and CDR2 FYEKMQ come from the germline V gene (reference sequence). Between the trimmed V and J ends, which lost 0 bases and 6 bases, there was a span of 11 bases. The CDR3 spells CASSLGTPGPEAFF. The CDR3 bases are TGTGCCAGCAGCTTAGGGACCCCAGGACCTGAAGCTTTCTTT. Full variable domain (rest looked up from reference TRBV13 and TRBJ1-1): AAGVIQSPRHLIKEKRETATLKCYPIPRHDTVYWYQQGPGQDPQFLISFYEKMQSDKGSIPDRFSAQQFSDYHSELNMSSLELGDSALYFCASSLGTPGPEAFFGQGTRLTVV.

Here the CDR3 reads CASSPRQPSTNEKLFF. The CDR3 DNA reads TGTGCCAGCTCACCACGCCAGCCCTCAACTAATGAAAAACTGTTTTTT. The chain carries TRBV18 and TRBJ1-4; D unresolved. Germline V CDR1 and CDR2: KGHSH, LQKENI. Trimming cost V 1 base and J 0 bases, with 9 bases left between them. The CDR3 sequence is 16 residues long.

This clonotype has a handful of counts. This chain links TRBV29-1 with TRBJ2-1; D gene unclear. The V gene lost 6 bases and the J gene lost 1 base, with 13 bases spanning the gap. Germline V gene lookup returns CDR1 SQVTM and CDR2 ANQGSEA. This CDR3 comprises 14 residues. The DNA of the CDR3 is TGCAGCGTCTTCCCCCTAGTTTCCTACAATGAGCAGTTCTTC. It yields the protein CSVFPLVSYNEQFF.

This clonotype showed up many times. This rearrangement joins TRBV6-1 to TRBJ1-1, with D perhaps matching TRBD1 (6 bases). The V end was cut by 6 bases, the J end by 0 bases, with 17 bases between. The CDR3 covers 16 residues. CDR1 MNHNS and CDR2 SASEGT come from the germline V gene. The CDR3 sequence is CASSPSRGYMNTEAFF. CDR3 coding DNA: TGTGCCAGCAGCCCGAGTAGGGGGTACATGAACACTGAAGCTTTCTTT.

The table lists this clonotype with a few counts. This rearrangement joins TRBV25-1 to TRBJ1-6; D gene unclear. This CDR3 comprises 14 residues. Trimming cost V 3 bases and J 7 bases, with 10 bases left between them. CDR1 and CDR2 from the germline V gene are MGHDK and SYGVNS. CDR3 sequence reads: CASSDQPGNSPLHF. DNA of the CDR3: TGTGCCAGCAGTGATCAACCGGGAAATTCACCCCTCCACTTT.

J is TRBJ2-7 and V is TRBV28, with 7 bases that match TRBD2. This CDR3 is built from 13 residues. Trimming removed 8 bases from V and 7 bases from J; junction bases left unmatched: 11. Germline V gives CDR1 MDHEN, CDR2 SYDVKM. This CDR3 is CASQRIGGREQYF. CDR3 nucleotide sequence: TGTGCCAGCCAACGGATCGGGGGGAGGGAGCAGTACTTC.

This clonotype was detected only a few times. The V call is TRBV7-8, the J call TRBJ2-1; D remains ambiguous. Germline values: CDR1 SGHVS, CDR2 FQNEAQ. The CDR3 is made up of 13 amino acids. The germline V and J ends were trimmed by 5 bases and 3 bases, with 8 bases remaining between them. The CDR3 loop is CASSGYGYNEQFF. DNA for the CDR3: TGTGCCAGCAGCGGGTACGGCTACAATGAGCAGTTCTTC.

The gene calls are TRBV4-1 and TRBJ2-3; D might be TRBD1 or TRBD2, each matching 5 bases. V lost 1 base and J 0 bases, leaving 8 bases between the germline ends. Germline values: CDR1 MGHRA, CDR2 YSYEKL. The CDR3 contains 15 residues. The CDR3 spells CASSQVGVSTDTQYF. In DNA, the CDR3 is TGCGCCAGCAGCCAAGTGGGGGTTAGCACAGATACGCAGTATTTT.

The CDR3 is CSASLGSTNEKLFF. The CDR3 DNA reads TGCAGTGCCAGTTTAGGTTCAACTAATGAAAAACTGTTTTTT. The V call is TRBV20-1, the J call TRBJ1-4, with unresolved D. V was trimmed by 6 bases and J by 0 bases, leaving 11 bases between them. The germline V gene has CDR1 DFQATT and CDR2 SNEGSKA (reference sequence). The CDR3 consists of 14 residues.

This clonotype has only a few counts. The genes are TRBV28 and TRBJ2-3, with 7 nucleotides matching TRBD2. Germline V gene sequence: CDR1 MDHEN, CDR2 SYDVKM. The CDR3 is 15 residues long. The J segment lost 2 bases and the V segment lost 4 bases, leaving 6 bases of the junction unmatched. CDR3: CASSSLAGTTDTQYF. Written as DNA, the CDR3 is TGTGCCAGCAGTTCCTTAGCGGGCACCACAGATACGCAGTATTTT.

The rearrangement joins TRBV7-6 to TRBJ2-1; TRBD2 matches 15 bases. CDR1 is SGHVS, CDR2 FNYEAQ, per germline. The trim removed 5 bases at V and 6 bases at J, leaving 5 bases unmatched. This CDR3 spans 16 amino acids. The CDR3: CASSGLAGGPTNEQFF. The CDR3 region has the DNA TGTGCCAGCAGCGGACTAGCGGGAGGGCCCACCAATGAGCAGTTCTTC. Based on the CDR3 plus reference TRBV7-6 and TRBJ2-1, the full variable domain is GAGVSQSPRYKVTKRGQDVALRCDPISGHVSLYWYRQALGQGPEFLTYFNYEAQQDKSGLPNDRFSAERPEGSISTLTIQRTEQRDSAMYRCASSGLAGGPTNEQFFGPGTRLTVL.

This clonotype was seen more than once but under ten times. The V call is TRBV12-3 or TRBV12-4, the J call TRBJ2-1; tentative D call: TRBD2 (6 bases). CDR3 size: 15 residues. V gave up 5 bases and J gave up 7 bases, with 18 bases separating them. DNA for the CDR3: TGTGCCAGCAGTCTGGGGACTGGAATTCAGAATGAGCAGTTCTTC. Protein sequence: CASSLGTGIQNEQFF.

This clonotype was counted a few times. The CDR3 sequence is CASSSDRGRNTEAFF. The CDR3 region has the DNA TGTGCCAGCAGCTCGGACAGAGGGCGGAACACTGAAGCTTTCTTT. V usage is TRBV5-6 and J usage is TRBJ1-1; possible D gene TRBD1, 6 bases. CDR3 length equals 15 residues. Germline CDR1 reads SGHDT; CDR2 reads YYEEEE. V lost 3 bases and J lost 1, with 13 bases in between.